A single T cell receptor beta chain is shown here with its context. Other DNA sequences in this sample translate to the same CDR3. Produced via immunoSEQ multiplex PCR; TCRdb's table is partial and in-frame only. This sample yields around 600,000 clones, of which 95% are seen a single time; 0.11% belongs to the top ten. The CDR3 sequence is 15 residues long. The J segment lost 2 bases and the V segment lost 4 bases, leaving 3 bases of the junction unmatched. Germline CDR1 is SEHNR and CDR2 is FQNEAQ (reference sequence). Naive CD8 cells lacked CD45RO, underwent positive selection for CCR7 and left out terminally differentiated effector memory CD45RA+ cells. The data are from a study of shared clonotypes between healthy human individuals.

Sequenced: naive CD8+ T cells sorted from blood. V gene TRBV7-9 combines with J gene TRBJ2-1; TRBD2 aligns across 9 bases. The TCR comes from a woman between 25 and 40 years old in good health. The CDR3 coding sequence is TGTGCCAGCAGCTCTAGACTAGCGGCCTACAATGAGCAGTTCTTC. This encodes CASSSRLAAYNEQFF.